This T cell receptor (beta chain) originates from a study of control samples from healthy donors and cancer patients. CDR3 length: 15 amino acids. The germline V gene encodes CDR1 SGHAT and CDR2 FQNNGV. V lost 1 base and J lost 2; bases outside the gene matches: 4. Sequencing was performed with immunoSEQ multiplex PCR; in TCRdb, only in-frame clones are kept and a portion is missing. The repertoire has about 180,000 clones, 85% to 95% of them found once; the top ten carry 1.1% to 1.5%. The chain has TRBV11-2 and TRBJ2-7; 8 nucleotides match TRBD1. This receptor was taken from a man aged 25-45 years in good health. Sequencing was done on a sample of blood. In DNA form, the CDR3 reads TGTGCCAGCAGCTTAGGGACAGGGCATGCCTACGAGCAGTACTTC. Protein product: CASSLGTGHAYEQYF.